The entry that follows covers one T cell receptor beta chain sequence. Its cognate antigen is unknown. This entry comes from a study of cytomegalovirus exposure and HLA in healthy donors. The donors were healthy bone marrow donors. V was pared by 5 bases and J by 2 bases, with 8 bases of the junction left unmatched. The CDR3 loop spans 16 amino acids. Germline CDR1 reads SGHRS; CDR2 reads YFSETQ. In the PCR, 60 Vbeta and 13 Jbeta primers were used. The table came from immunoSEQ multiplex PCR; TCRdb's copy has only in-frame clones and leaves some out. Here the sample spans some 110,000 clones, roughly 79% being singletons. Notes on the study in general: According to an earlier analysis, most TCR beta V segments yielded productive rearrangements about 87% or about 30% of the time.

Sequenced input: PBMCs. The source is a man in his forties in good health and CMV-seronegative. The chain couples TRBV5-1 to TRBJ2-5; 11 bases align to TRBD2. CDR3 region: CASRPKTSGVQETQYF. In DNA, the CDR3 is TGCGCCAGCAGACCAAAGACTAGCGGGGTACAAGAGACCCAGTACTTC.